Listed here are 32 T cell receptor beta chains from one sample, sequenced in a study of cytomegalovirus exposure and HLA in healthy donors. With 60 Vbeta and 13 Jbeta primers, the PCR was carried out. Clones were sequenced by immunoSEQ multiplex PCR, and TCRdb holds only the in-frame ones, with some missing. The sample has some 65,000 clones, 60% to 80% seen once. The sample comprised PBMCs. The receptor set was obtained from a man aged 25-45 years in good health and CMV-seronegative.

This chain's CDR3 is CASSQRLAANTGELFF. Written as DNA, the CDR3 is TGTGCCAGCAGCCAGCGACTAGCGGCGAACACCGGGGAGCTGTTTTTT. This chain joins TRBV7-6 and TRBJ2-2; 9 bases are a match to TRBD2. With V trimmed by 5 bases and J by 0 bases, 4 bases remained unmatched. This CDR3 has 16 amino acids. Germline V gives CDR1 SGHVS, CDR2 FNYEAQ.

This clone was detected only a few times. The chain is built from TRBV5-8 and TRBJ2-3, with D possibly matching TRBD1 (5 bases). The CDR3 loop spans 16 amino acids. Trimming removed 0 bases at V and 2 bases at J, with 13 bases between. The germline CDR1 and CDR2 sequences are SGHTS and YDEGEE. The CDR3 bases are TGTGCCAGCAGCTTGGGGTCAGGGCATTACACAGATACGCAGTATTTT. Translation: CASSLGSGHYTDTQYF.

Here the CDR3 DNA reads TGCGCCAGCAGCTTGGAGCGGGTACCCACCGGGGAGCTGTTTTTT. Protein product: CASSLERVPTGELFF. J is TRBJ2-2 and V is TRBV5-1; a possible D gene is TRBD2 (6 bases). V lost 0 bases to trimming and J lost 4 bases, with 10 bases between them. Germline V gene lookup returns CDR1 SGHRS and CDR2 YFSETQ. The CDR3 spans 15 residues.

The J gene is TRBJ2-1, the V gene TRBV10-3; 7 bases match TRBD2. V lost 7 bases to trimming and J lost 7 bases; unmatched junction nucleotides: 10. Looked up from germline, CDR1 is ENHRY and CDR2 is SYGVKD. The CDR3 spans 14 residues. The CDR3 loop reads CAINPGLAVNEQFF. In DNA form, the CDR3 reads TGTGCCATCAACCCGGGCCTAGCGGTAAATGAGCAGTTCTTC.

The V gene is TRBV30, the J gene TRBJ2-7, with D possibly being TRBD1 (6 bases). Germline assignment: CDR1 GTSNPN and CDR2 SVGIG (reference sequence). The CDR3 consists of 12 residues. The CDR3 coding sequence is TGTGCTGGCCGACAGGCCTCCTACGAGCAGTACTTC. As protein: CAGRQASYEQYF. Full variable domain (outside the CDR3, taken from reference TRBV30 and TRBJ2-7): SQTIHQWPATLVQPVGSPLSLECTVEGTSNPNLYWYRQAAGRGLQLLFYSVGIGQISSEVPQNLSASRPQDRQFILSSKKLLLSDSGFYLCAGRQASYEQYFGPGTRLTVT.

This clone came up once. The V gene is TRBV29-1, the J gene TRBJ1-5; weak D call: TRBD1 (6 bases). The CDR3 is made up of 14 amino acids. The V and J ends lost 4 bases and 1 base respectively, with 11 bases between them. Looked up from germline, CDR1 is SQVTM and CDR2 is ANQGSEA. CDR3 sequence: CSVAGQSSNQPQHF. The CDR3 DNA is TGCAGCGTTGCCGGACAGAGCAGCAATCAGCCCCAGCATTTT.

This clone was observed a handful of times. The rearrangement joins TRBV6-1 to TRBJ2-6; D call uncertain. CDR1 MNHNS and CDR2 SASEGT come from the germline V gene. Trimming stripped 4 bases from V and 4 bases from J, with 11 bases between. The CDR3 consists of 15 residues. The CDR3 DNA is TGTGCCAGCAGTGGAACCAGAGCGGGGGCCAACGTCCTGACTTTC. This gives the protein CASSGTRAGANVLTF.

V and J are TRBV18 and TRBJ1-5; D gene uncertain. V was pared by 2 bases and J by 0 bases, with 5 bases between. From germline, CDR1 is KGHSH and CDR2 LQKENI. The CDR3 spans 14 residues. In DNA form, the CDR3 reads TGTGCCAGCTCACCAAATTATAGCAATCAGCCCCAGCATTTT. Its translation is CASSPNYSNQPQHF. Full variable domain (remainder filled in from reference TRBV18 and TRBJ1-5): NAGVMQNPRHLVRRRGQEARLRCSPMKGHSHVYWYRQLPEEGLKFMVYLQKENIIDESGMPKERFSAEFPKEGPSILRIQQVVRGDSAAYFCASSPNYSNQPQHFGDGTRLSIL.

The chain is built from TRBV2 and TRBJ2-3; 7 bases align to TRBD2. The trim removed 5 bases at V and 2 bases at J, leaving 1 base unmatched. Germline CDR1 SNHLY, CDR2 FYNNEI. CDR3 length: 13 amino acids. The CDR3 nucleotides read TGTGCCAGCAGTCGGGACTACACAGATACGCAGTATTTT. It codes for CASSRDYTDTQYF.

Here the CDR3 reads CASTVVKGTEAFF. In DNA form, the CDR3 reads TGTGCCAGCACGGTCGTAAAGGGGACTGAAGCTTTCTTT. This sequence joins TRBV6-1 and TRBJ1-1, with D tentatively TRBD1 (5 bases). Germline V gives CDR1 MNHNS, CDR2 SASEGT. Trimming stripped 7 bases from V and 5 bases from J, with 14 bases between. The CDR3 is made up of 13 amino acids.

The chain links TRBV4-1 to TRBJ2-7; TRBD1 matches at 8 bases. The CDR3 is 14 amino acids. The J segment lost 4 bases and the V segment lost 1 base, leaving 3 bases of the junction unmatched. Germline assignment: CDR1 MGHRA and CDR2 YSYEKL. The CDR3 sequence is CASSQGYRGYEQYF. The CDR3 coding sequence is TGCGCCAGCAGCCAAGGGTACAGGGGGTACGAGCAGTACTTC.

This clone was picked up a small number of times. J is TRBJ1-3 and V is TRBV6-5; D is perhaps TRBD1 (5 bases). Germline V gives CDR1 MNHEY, CDR2 SVGAGI. With 7 bases removed from V and 1 base from J, the gap between germline ends came to 14 bases. CDR3 size: 15 residues. For the CDR3, the DNA is TGTGCCAGCAAGACGATCGCAGGGTCTGGAAACACCATATATTTT. It yields the protein CASKTIAGSGNTIYF.

The chain combines TRBV5-6 with TRBJ2-7; perhaps TRBD1 as D (5 bases). Germline V lookup: CDR1 SGHDT, CDR2 YYEEEE. The CDR3 is 11 amino acids. Trimming took 2 bases from V and 9 from J, leaving 9 bases between them. The CDR3 sequence: CASSFDSRQYF. As DNA, the CDR3 is TGTGCCAGCAGCTTCGACAGCCGGCAGTACTTC.

This chain uses TRBV7-8 with TRBJ2-5; a possible D gene is TRBD2 (6 bases). The better agreement between TRBJ2-7 and the DNA end casts doubt on the J call. The CDR3 runs 19 residues. CDR1 SGHVS and CDR2 FQNEAQ come from the germline V gene. CDR3 nucleotide sequence: TGTGCCAGCAGCTTAACCTATCAGAGTGGCGGGGCCTACTCCTACGAGCAGTACTTC. Its protein product is CASSLTYQSGGAYSYEQYF.

V and J are TRBV7-9 and TRBJ1-2, with D unresolved. The CDR3 is 14 residues long. Per germline, CDR1 SEHNR and CDR2 FQNEAQ (reference sequence). V shed 1 base and J shed 1 base, with 7 bases lying between them. The CDR3 here is CASSLGYSNYGYTF. The CDR3 nucleotides are TGTGCCAGCAGCTTAGGCTACAGTAACTATGGCTACACCTTC.

The chain employs TRBV7-2 and TRBJ2-7; 8 bases align to TRBD1. After removal of 5 bases from V and 6 bases from J, the junction contained 9 bases not matched to a gene. Germline CDR1 reads SGHTA; CDR2 reads FQGNSA. This CDR3 is 14 amino acids long. The CDR3 region is CASSVGQAMFEQYF. For the CDR3, the DNA is TGTGCCAGCAGCGTGGGACAGGCCATGTTCGAGCAGTACTTC.

The genes are TRBV6-5 and TRBJ2-7; TRBD1 agrees at 8 bases. V shed 0 bases and J 7 bases; nucleotides not matched to a gene: 8. Germline V gene data show CDR1 as MNHEY and CDR2 as SVGAGI. The CDR3 is 15 residues long. The CDR3 DNA sequence: TGTGCCAGCAGTTACTCGGGGGACAGGACAGAGGAGCAGTACTTC. Protein: CASSYSGDRTEEQYF.

This clone was detected a few times. This chain connects TRBV6-1 to TRBJ1-2, with D possibly matching TRBD1 (6 bases). CDR1 and CDR2 (germline): MNHNS, SASEGT. This CDR3 contains 13 residues. V was cut by 2 bases and J by 4 bases, with 8 bases left in between. In DNA, the CDR3 is TGTGCCAGCAGTGAAAGGGACATCTATGGCTACACCTTC. It specifies CASSERDIYGYTF.

The rearrangement links TRBV13 to TRBJ2-7; TRBD1 matches at 8 bases. The germline V gene encodes CDR1 PRHDT and CDR2 FYEKMQ (reference sequence). V lost 5 bases to trimming and J lost 6 bases; unmatched junction nucleotides: 12. CDR3 length: 15 amino acids. The CDR3 DNA reads as TGTGCCAGCAGCCCGACTTTGGACAGGGTCCCCGAGCAGTACTTC. Translating gives CASSPTLDRVPEQYF.

This rearrangement joins TRBV6-1 to TRBJ1-2; no reliable D call. This CDR3 comprises 12 residues. Germline CDR1 MNHNS, CDR2 SASEGT. V gave up 7 bases and J gave up 0 bases, with 6 bases separating them. The CDR3 region is CASTGSNYGYTF. The CDR3 DNA reads TGTGCCAGCACAGGTTCTAACTATGGCTACACCTTC.

The chain employs TRBV19 and TRBJ2-7, with D perhaps TRBD1 (5 bases). This CDR3 spans 14 amino acids. V lost 4 bases, J lost 0 bases, and 10 bases lay in between. The V gene's germline CDR1 is LNHDA and CDR2 SQIVND (reference sequence). The CDR3 protein is CASSNTGYSYEQYF. The CDR3 nucleotides read TGTGCCAGTAGTAACACAGGTTACTCCTACGAGCAGTACTTC.

The chain uses TRBV11-3 and TRBJ2-5, with a weak D call TRBD2 (5 bases). Between the trimmed V and J ends, which lost 2 bases and 5 bases, there was a span of 12 bases. The germline CDR1 and CDR2 sequences are SGHNT and YENEEA. CDR3 size: 14 residues. The CDR3 nucleotides read TGTGCCAGCAGCTTACGGGGTCTGGGGGAGACCCAGTACTTC. Translating gives CASSLRGLGETQYF.

The sample holds a few counts of this clone. The chain employs TRBV6-5 and TRBJ1-3, with D perhaps TRBD1 (5 bases). With 6 bases removed from V and 0 bases from J, the gap between germline ends came to 12 bases. In germline, CDR1 is MNHEY, CDR2 SVGAGI. CDR3 length: 15 amino acids. The CDR3 loop reads CASSQPGLSGNTIYF. The CDR3 nucleotides are TGTGCCAGCAGCCAACCGGGACTCTCTGGAAACACCATATATTTT.

The chain combines TRBV10-3 with TRBJ2-4; perhaps TRBD1 as D (5 bases). Germline V gene sequence: CDR1 ENHRY, CDR2 SYGVKD. V was trimmed by 7 bases and J by 6 bases, leaving 16 bases between them. The CDR3 covers 14 residues. CDR3 amino acids: CAIKGMWDSNIQYF. CDR3 sequence (DNA): TGTGCCATCAAGGGGATGTGGGATTCAAACATTCAGTACTTC.

The chain recombines TRBV5-1 with TRBJ2-3; unclear D gene. CDR3 length equals 15 residues. V was pared by 0 bases and J by 1 base, with 9 bases between. The V gene's germline CDR1 is SGHRS and CDR2 YFSETQ. The CDR3 sequence is CASSLVRSGTDTQYF. The CDR3 nucleotides read TGCGCCAGCAGCTTGGTCCGGTCGGGCACAGATACGCAGTATTTT. The variable domain in full, with the rest retrieved from reference TRBV5-1 and TRBJ2-3, is KAGVTQTPRYLIKTRGQQVTLSCSPISGHRSVSWYQQTPGQGLQFLFEYFSETQRNKGNFPGRFSGRQFSNSRSEMNVSTLELGDSALYLCASSLVRSGTDTQYFGPGTRLTVL.

This clone was detected only once. The V and J genes are TRBV13 and TRBJ2-3; the match to TRBD1 covers 10 bases. CDR3 length: 15 residues. Germline V lookup: CDR1 PRHDT, CDR2 FYEKMQ (reference sequence). V was clipped by 3 bases and J by 4 bases; unmatched bases: 4. CDR3 residues: CASSLGDRGSDTQYF. DNA of the CDR3: TGTGCCAGCAGCTTGGGGGACAGGGGATCAGATACGCAGTATTTT.

This clone appeared a few times. This sequence joins TRBV6-4 and TRBJ1-2; 8 bases align to TRBD1. CDR3 length: 14 residues. Per the germline V gene, CDR1 is MRHNA and CDR2 is SNTAGT. J gave up 8 bases and V 4 bases, and 9 bases lay outside the gene matches. In DNA form, the CDR3 reads TGTGCCAGCAGTGTCGACAGGGGTTGGAGCGGCTACACCTTC. It yields the protein CASSVDRGWSGYTF.

The V call is TRBV7-2, the J call TRBJ2-7, with D maybe TRBD1 (6 bases). Trimming left V 1 base short and J 3 bases short, with 16 bases between. Looked up from germline, CDR1 is SGHTA and CDR2 is FQGNSA. CDR3 length: 16 residues. The CDR3 region is CASSLGSTGNFYEQYF. In DNA form, the CDR3 reads TGTGCCAGCAGCTTAGGATCCACAGGGAACTTCTACGAGCAGTACTTC.

The gene calls are TRBV29-1 and TRBJ2-7; tentatively, D is TRBD1 (5 bases). The CDR3 has 15 amino acids. Trimming shortened V by 0 bases and J by 2 bases, and 14 bases separated the two germline ends. The germline gives CDR1 SQVTM, CDR2 ANQGSEA. The CDR3 is CSVEDLVGVAYEQYF. The CDR3 region has the DNA TGCAGCGTTGAAGATCTCGTAGGGGTAGCCTACGAGCAGTACTTC.

Here the CDR3 reads CASSQLDRNTEAFF. DNA of the CDR3: TGCGCCAGCAGTCAATTGGACAGGAACACTGAAGCTTTCTTT. The chain uses TRBV23-1 and TRBJ1-1, with D perhaps matching TRBD1 (6 bases). TRBV23-1 is given ORF status, its function remaining uncertain. Trimming left V 1 base short and J 1 base short, with 7 bases between. This CDR3 has 14 residues.

The V gene is TRBV5-1, the J gene TRBJ2-3; D gene unclear. V was pared by 2 bases and J by 0 bases, with 7 bases between. CDR3 length equals 14 residues. CDR1 and CDR2 from the germline V gene are SGHRS and YFSETQ. CDR3 residues: CASSFDTSTDTQYF. The CDR3 bases are TGCGCCAGCAGCTTCGACACTAGCACAGATACGCAGTATTTT.

J is TRBJ1-1 and V is TRBV27; D gene ambiguous. CDR1 MNHEY and CDR2 SMNVEV come from the germline V gene (reference sequence). Trimming pared 6 bases from V and 0 bases from J, leaving 8 bases between. The length of the CDR3 is 13 residues. The CDR3 DNA is TGTGCCAGCAGGACTACAGTGAACACTGAAGCTTTCTTT. Encoded protein: CASRTTVNTEAFF.